Listed below are T cell receptor beta chains from one sample, sequenced in a study of cytomegalovirus exposure and HLA in healthy donors. The data were produced by immunoSEQ multiplex PCR, yet TCRdb's version contains in-frame clones alone and is incomplete. The table has roughly 99,000 clones, more than 70% seen once. The sample taken for sequencing was PBMCs. Receptor source: a woman in her thirties or forties in good health and CMV-seronegative. The CDR3 runs from the conserved cysteine through the conserved F or W. D genes are given only for firm matches. The listing skips clone size in some rows; elsewhere it reads once, few, many or a size class.

clone size: NA; D gene: NA; V gene: TRBV5-4; J gene: TRBJ1-1; CDR3 DNA: TGTGCCAGCAGCTTGGGGGGAGGGCTCGGCCTGGACCGGGACTTT; CDR3 protein: CASSLGGGLGLDRDF
clone size: NA; D gene: TRBD1; V gene: TRBV6-6; J gene: TRBJ1-1; CDR3 DNA: TGTGCCAGCAACAGGGGGAACACTGAAGCTTTCTTT; CDR3 protein: CASNRGNTEAFF
clone size: once; D gene: NA; V gene: TRBV7-2; J gene: TRBJ1-6; CDR3 DNA: TGTGCCAGCTCCCTTCACGGCTCCTATAATTCACCCCTCCACTTT; CDR3 protein: CASSLHGSYNSPLHF
clone size: NA; D gene: NA; V gene: TRBV19; J gene: TRBJ1-4; CDR3 DNA: TGTGCCAGTAGTCCTAGAGAGGAAAAACTGTTTTTT; CDR3 protein: CASSPREEKLFF
clone size: NA; D gene: NA; V gene: TRBV28; J gene: TRBJ2-1; CDR3 DNA: TGTGCCAGCAGGTGGGCGGCGGGGATGTCCTACAATGAGCAGTTCTTC; CDR3 protein: CASRWAAGMSYNEQFF
clone size: NA; D gene: TRBD2; V gene: TRBV10-3; J gene: TRBJ2-1; CDR3 DNA: TGTGCCATCAGTGAGTCAGGGGACTACCTCAATGAGCAGTTCTTC; CDR3 protein: CAISESGDYLNEQFF
clone size: NA; D gene: TRBD2; V gene: TRBV7-3; J gene: TRBJ2-3; CDR3 DNA: TGTGCCAGCAGCTTAACGCCCCGGACTAGCGGCACAGATACGCAGTATTTT; CDR3 protein: CASSLTPRTSGTDTQYF
clone size: NA; D gene: TRBD1; V gene: TRBV30; J gene: TRBJ1-3; CDR3 DNA: TGTGCCTCCCGGGACAGGTACTATGGAAACACCATATATTTT; CDR3 protein: CASRDRYYGNTIYF
clone size: once; D gene: NA; V gene: TRBV7-2; J gene: TRBJ1-1; CDR3 DNA: TGTGCCAGCAGCTCTTACAGGGCATCAAGAGCTGAAGCTTTCTTT; CDR3 protein: CASSSYRASRAEAFF
clone size: NA; D gene: NA; V gene: TRBV11-2; J gene: TRBJ1-3; CDR3 DNA: TGTGCCAGCACCGCGACAGGCCACTCTGGAAACACCATATATTTT; CDR3 protein: CASTATGHSGNTIYF
clone size: NA; D gene: NA; V gene: TRBV30; J gene: TRBJ2-7; CDR3 DNA: TGTGCCTGGAATCTTGGGGGCGCCTACGAGCAGTACTTC; CDR3 protein: CAWNLGGAYEQYF
clone size: NA; D gene: TRBD2; V gene: TRBV7-7; J gene: TRBJ2-1; CDR3 DNA: TGTGCCAGCAGCTTAGATTTAGCGGGGGGTAGAGATGAGCAGTTCTTC; CDR3 protein: CASSLDLAGGRDEQFF
clone size: NA; D gene: NA; V gene: TRBV2; J gene: TRBJ1-5; CDR3 DNA: TGTGCCACCCGCGGTGGAAATAGCAATCAGCCCCAGCATTTT; CDR3 protein: CATRGGNSNQPQHF
clone size: few; D gene: NA; V gene: TRBV19; J gene: TRBJ2-7; CDR3 DNA: TGTGCCAGTAGTCCTGCAGGGGACGAGCAGTACTTC; CDR3 protein: CASSPAGDEQYF
clone size: NA; D gene: TRBD1; V gene: TRBV5-1; J gene: TRBJ2-7; CDR3 DNA: TGCGCCAGCCGCAGCTTTGTGGAGACAGGGATCTACGAGCAGTACTTC; CDR3 protein: CASRSFVETGIYEQYF
clone size: once; D gene: NA; V gene: TRBV7-9; J gene: TRBJ1-3; CDR3 DNA: TGTGCCAGCAGCTCTACCGGGATCTCTGGAAACACCATATATTTT; CDR3 protein: CASSSTGISGNTIYF